This T cell receptor beta chain appears in the sequencing data of a study of blood T cell repertoires in COVID-19. Assay: immunoSEQ multiplex PCR; the TCRdb copy retains only in-frame clones and omits some. The table lists hundreds of thousands of clones, less than 85% of them singletons. The clonotype comes from a woman at least 80 years old with active or convalescent COVID-19. Source material: peripheral blood.

In DNA form, the CDR3 reads TGCGCCAGCAGCTTGGGGACAACTAACTATGGCTACACCTTC. Translating it yields CASSLGTTNYGYTF. The chain links TRBV5-1 to TRBJ1-2, with a weak D call TRBD1 (5 bases). With 0 bases removed from V and 0 bases from J, the gap between germline ends came to 6 bases. CDR3 length: 14 residues. Germline assignment: CDR1 SGHRS and CDR2 YFSETQ.